Listed here is a single T cell receptor beta chain. Its antigen is not identified. This specimen comes from a study of Tregs in tolerant kidney transplant recipients. The data were produced by immunoSEQ multiplex PCR, yet TCRdb's version contains in-frame clones alone and is incomplete. The table lists about 44,000 clones, nearly 97% of them singletons. The V and J ends lost 6 bases and 3 bases respectively, with 15 bases between them. The CDR3 consists of 14 residues. Germline CDR1 is MNHNS and CDR2 is SASEGT. The sequence was collected from a human donor in good health. The sample taken for sequencing was Tregs from blood cultured with allogeneic cells. The V gene is TRBV6-1, the J gene TRBJ2-7, with a weak D call TRBD2 (5 bases). Here the CDR3 reads CASRYLLGYYEQYF. CDR3 DNA: TGTGCCAGCAGATACTTACTAGGCTACTACGAGCAGTACTTC.